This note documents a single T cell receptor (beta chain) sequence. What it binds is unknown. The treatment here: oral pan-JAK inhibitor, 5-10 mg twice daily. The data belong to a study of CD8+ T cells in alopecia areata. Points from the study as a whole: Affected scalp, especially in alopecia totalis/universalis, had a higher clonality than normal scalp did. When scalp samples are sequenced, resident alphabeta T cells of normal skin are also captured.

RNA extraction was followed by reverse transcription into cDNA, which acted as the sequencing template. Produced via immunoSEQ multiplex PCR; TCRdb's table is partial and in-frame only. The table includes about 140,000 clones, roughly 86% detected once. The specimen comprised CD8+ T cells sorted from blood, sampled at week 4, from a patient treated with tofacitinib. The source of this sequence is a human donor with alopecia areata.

As DNA, the CDR3 is TGTGCCAGCAGCTTACTGACAGGGCTCTCCTACGAGCAGTACTTC. It specifies CASSLLTGLSYEQYF. The V gene is TRBV16, the J gene TRBJ2-7; 7 nucleotides match TRBD1. Per germline, CDR1 KGHSY and CDR2 FQNENV. After removal of 5 bases from V and 0 bases from J, the junction contained 7 bases not matched to a gene. The CDR3 is 15 residues long.